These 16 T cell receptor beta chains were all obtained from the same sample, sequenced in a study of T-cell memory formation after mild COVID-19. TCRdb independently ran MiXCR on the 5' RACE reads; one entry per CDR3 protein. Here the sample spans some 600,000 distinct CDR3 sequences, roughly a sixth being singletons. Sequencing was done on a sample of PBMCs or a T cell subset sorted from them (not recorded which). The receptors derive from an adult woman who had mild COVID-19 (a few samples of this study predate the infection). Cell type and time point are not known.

CDR3 DNA sequence: TGTGCCAGCAGTCTGACAGGGTTTGCAGATACGCAGTATTTT. The encoded protein is CASSLTGFADTQYF. This chain connects TRBV27 to TRBJ2-3, with 7 nucleotides matching TRBD1. With 5 bases clipped from V and 4 bases from J, the junction kept 6 bases outside the gene matches. From germline, CDR1 is MNHEY and CDR2 SMNVEV (reference sequence). The CDR3 has 14 amino acids.

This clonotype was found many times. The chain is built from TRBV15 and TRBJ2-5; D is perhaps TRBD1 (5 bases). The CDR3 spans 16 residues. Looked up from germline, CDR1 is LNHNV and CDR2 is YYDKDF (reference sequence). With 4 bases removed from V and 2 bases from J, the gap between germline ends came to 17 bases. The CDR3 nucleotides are TGTGCCACCAGCAAAGACCAGGGTAGAAATCAAGAGACCCAGTACTTC. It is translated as CATSKDQGRNQETQYF.

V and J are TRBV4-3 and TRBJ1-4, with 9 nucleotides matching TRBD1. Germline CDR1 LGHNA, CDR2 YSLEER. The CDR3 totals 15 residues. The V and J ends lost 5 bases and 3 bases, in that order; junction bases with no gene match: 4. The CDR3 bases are TGCGCCAGCAGCGACCGGGACAGGGCTAATGAAAAACTGTTTTTT. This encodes CASSDRDRANEKLFF.

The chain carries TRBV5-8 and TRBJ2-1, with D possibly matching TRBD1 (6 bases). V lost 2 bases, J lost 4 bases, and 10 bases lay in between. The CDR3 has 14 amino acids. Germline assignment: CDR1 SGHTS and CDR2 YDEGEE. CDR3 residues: CASSLAGEYNEQFF. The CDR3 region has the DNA TGTGCCAGCAGCTTAGCAGGGGAGTACAATGAGCAGTTCTTC.

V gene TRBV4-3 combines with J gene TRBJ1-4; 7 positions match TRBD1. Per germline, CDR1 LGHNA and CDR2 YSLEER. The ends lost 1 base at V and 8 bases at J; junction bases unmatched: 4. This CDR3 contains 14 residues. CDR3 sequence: CASSQVGTVEKLFF. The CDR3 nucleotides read TGCGCCAGCAGCCAAGTGGGGACAGTGGAAAAACTGTTTTTT.

The CDR3 DNA follows: TGTGCCAGCAGCAAAGTAACTTGGAAGAGGGCGGGAGGTTACAATGAGCAGTTCTTC. Translation gives CASSKVTWKRAGGYNEQFF. V and J are TRBV21-1 and TRBJ2-1; the table assigns TRBD2, which was not confirmed against the DNA. TRBV21-1 is shown as a pseudogene. The CDR3 is 19 residues long.

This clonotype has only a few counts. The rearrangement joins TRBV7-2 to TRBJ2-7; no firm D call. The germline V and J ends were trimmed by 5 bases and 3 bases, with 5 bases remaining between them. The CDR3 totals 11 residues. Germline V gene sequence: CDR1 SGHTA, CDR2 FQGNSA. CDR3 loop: CASSGIYEQYF. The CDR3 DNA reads TGTGCCAGCAGCGGGATCTACGAGCAGTACTTC. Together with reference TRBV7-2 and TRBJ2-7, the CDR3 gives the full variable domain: GAGVSQSPSNKVTEKGKDVELRCDPISGHTALYWYRQSLGQGLEFLIYFQGNSAPDKSGLPSDRFSAERTGGSVSTLTIQRTQQEDSAVYLCASSGIYEQYFGPGTRLTVT.

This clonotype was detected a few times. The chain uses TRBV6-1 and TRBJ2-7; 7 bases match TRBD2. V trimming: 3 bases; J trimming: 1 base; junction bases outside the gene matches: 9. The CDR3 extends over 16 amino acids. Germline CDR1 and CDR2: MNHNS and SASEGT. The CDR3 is CASSDPSGGSSYEQYF. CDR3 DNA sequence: TGTGCCAGCAGTGATCCCTCAGGCGGGAGTTCCTACGAGCAGTACTTC.

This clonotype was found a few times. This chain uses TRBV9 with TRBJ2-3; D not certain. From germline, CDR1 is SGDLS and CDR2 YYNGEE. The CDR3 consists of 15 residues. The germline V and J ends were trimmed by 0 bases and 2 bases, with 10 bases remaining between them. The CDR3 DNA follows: TGTGCCAGCAGCGTAGGGTCGAGTCCCACAGATACGCAGTATTTT. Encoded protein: CASSVGSSPTDTQYF.

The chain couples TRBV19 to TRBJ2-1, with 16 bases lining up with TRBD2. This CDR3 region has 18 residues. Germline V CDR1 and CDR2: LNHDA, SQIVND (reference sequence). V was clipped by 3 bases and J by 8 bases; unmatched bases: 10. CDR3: CASSIKGLAGGPVDEQFF. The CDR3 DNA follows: TGTGCCAGTAGTATCAAGGGACTAGCGGGAGGGCCTGTCGATGAGCAGTTCTTC.

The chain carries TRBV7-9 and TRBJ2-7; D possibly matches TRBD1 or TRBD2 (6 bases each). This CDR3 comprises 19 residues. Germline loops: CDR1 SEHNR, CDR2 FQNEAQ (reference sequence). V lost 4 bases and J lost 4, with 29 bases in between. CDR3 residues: CASSSHGGVVTGPSYEQYF. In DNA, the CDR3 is TGTGCCAGCAGCTCCCACGGAGGGGTCGTCACAGGGCCTTCATACGAGCAGTACTTC.

The CDR3 DNA follows: TGTGCCACCGCTACGGGGGGGGCCTTAGGGAGCTACACCTTC. Encoded protein: CATATGGALGSYTF. The chain has TRBV24-1 and TRBJ1-2; a possible D gene is TRBD1 (6 bases). CDR1 KGHDR and CDR2 SFDVKD come from the germline V gene. Trimming removed 9 bases from V and 9 bases from J, with 22 bases in between. This CDR3 contains 14 residues.

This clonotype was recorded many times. The CDR3 is CASSEGGAGELFF. The CDR3 bases are TGTGCCAGCAGTGAGGGAGGGGCCGGGGAGCTGTTTTTT. This chain joins TRBV6-4 and TRBJ2-2, with 7 bases lining up with TRBD2. Germline CDR1 and CDR2: MRHNA and SNTAGT. The CDR3 covers 13 residues. Trimming at V came to 3 bases and at J to 6 bases, leaving 1 base not matched to a gene.

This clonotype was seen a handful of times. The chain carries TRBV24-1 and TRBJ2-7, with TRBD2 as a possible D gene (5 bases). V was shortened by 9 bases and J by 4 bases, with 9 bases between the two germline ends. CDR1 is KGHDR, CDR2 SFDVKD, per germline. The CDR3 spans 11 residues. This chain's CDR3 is CATGGPYEQYF. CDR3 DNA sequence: TGTGCCACCGGAGGCCCTTACGAGCAGTACTTC.

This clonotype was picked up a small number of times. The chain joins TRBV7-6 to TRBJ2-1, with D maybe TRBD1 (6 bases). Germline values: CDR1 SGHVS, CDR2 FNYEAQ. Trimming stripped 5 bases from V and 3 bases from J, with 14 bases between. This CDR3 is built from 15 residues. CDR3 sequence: CASSPTQGRYNEQFF. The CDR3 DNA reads TGTGCCAGCAGCCCCACGCAGGGGCGCTACAATGAGCAGTTCTTC.

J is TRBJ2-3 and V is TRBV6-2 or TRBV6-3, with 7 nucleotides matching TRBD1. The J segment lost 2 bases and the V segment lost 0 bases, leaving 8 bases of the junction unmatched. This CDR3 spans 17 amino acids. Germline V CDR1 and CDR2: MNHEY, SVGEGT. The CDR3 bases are TGTGCCAGCAGTTACTCCCTCGGACAGGCTGACACAGATACGCAGTATTTT. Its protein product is CASSYSLGQADTDTQYF.